Below are 6 T cell receptor beta chains sequenced from a single sample in a study of CD8+CD57+ T cells in acquired aplastic anemia. Patients chosen for sequencing had CD8+CD57+ cells that had expanded, as shown by flow cytometry. Profiles of TCR beta VDJ and CDR3 were generated from a genomic DNA template. TCRdb used MiXCR to reprocess the reads, holding one entry per CDR3 protein. Found here are roughly 160,000 distinct CDR3 sequences, around 48% of them singletons; the top ten hold approximately 3%. Sample: sorted CD4+, CD8+, or CD8+CD57+ T cells (not recorded which) from PBMCs. All receptors derive from a human donor with aplastic anemia.

This clonotype appeared a single time. A much larger clone sits a single nucleotide away, making a read error possible. The chain links TRBV5-1 to TRBJ1-1; D is possibly TRBD1 (6 bases). CDR3 length: 14 residues. The germline V and J ends were trimmed by 2 bases and 1 base, with 9 bases remaining between them. The germline gives CDR1 SGHRS, CDR2 YFSETQ. CDR3 sequence: CASSFNRENTEAFF. In DNA form, the CDR3 reads TGCGCCAGCAGCTTTAACAGGGAGAACACTGAAGCTTTCTTT.

Comment on this clonotype: A much larger clone lies one base from this, so it may be a read error. V gene TRBV5-1 combines with J gene TRBJ2-1, with D perhaps TRBD1 or TRBD2 (5 bases each). The germline V gene has CDR1 SGHRS and CDR2 YFSETQ. This CDR3 contains 15 residues. For the CDR3, the DNA is TGCGCCAGCAGCTTGGGAGGGGAACCCTACAATGAGCGGTTCTTC. Translated: CASSLGGEPYNERFF.

The rearrangement links TRBV19 to TRBJ1-1; 9 nucleotides line up with TRBD1. Looked up from germline, CDR1 is LNHDA and CDR2 is SQIVND (reference sequence). This CDR3 is built from 15 residues. The ends lost 4 bases at V and 0 bases at J; junction bases unmatched: 3. The CDR3 DNA reads TGTGCCAGTAGTACGAGACAGGGGGTGAACACTGAAGCTTTCTTT. Amino acids: CASSTRQGVNTEAFF.

V and J are TRBV6-1 and TRBJ2-7, with 9 bases that match TRBD1. Germline trimming cut 6 bases from V and 0 bases from J; bases unmatched to any gene: 6. Germline V gene lookup returns CDR1 MNHNS and CDR2 SASEGT. The CDR3 sequence is 15 residues long. The CDR3 DNA reads as TGTGCCAGCAGCCGCGGACAGGGGAGCTCCTACGAGCAGTACTTC. Protein product: CASSRGQGSSYEQYF.

This clonotype appeared a few times. The V and J genes are TRBV9 and TRBJ1-1, with no clear D. Per germline, CDR1 SGDLS and CDR2 YYNGEE. V was cut by 4 bases and J by 2 bases, with 9 bases left in between. The CDR3 extends over 13 amino acids. CDR3 DNA: TGTGCCAGCAGCAAAACCACTAACACTGAAGCTTTCTTT. Its protein product is CASSKTTNTEAFF.

J is TRBJ1-1 and V is TRBV2; TRBD1 aligns across 8 bases. The CDR3 length is 16 residues. Trimming at V came to 3 bases and at J to 3 bases, leaving 9 bases not matched to a gene. From germline, CDR1 is SNHLY and CDR2 FYNNEI. CDR3 sequence: CASSERTGMRYTEAFF. For the CDR3, the DNA is TGTGCCAGCAGTGAGCGGACAGGGATGCGATACACTGAAGCTTTCTTT.